Below, 18 T cell receptor beta chains from the same sample are listed, as sequenced in a study of low-dose radiotherapy and immunotherapy resistance in tumors. This sample's time point: before trial treatment. cDNA synthesis used a TRAV/TRBV-specific primer set for both chains. A roughly 20-cycle PCR with a constant-region primer and V-primer adapter amplified TCRs. One entry per CDR3 protein, called by TCRdb with MiXCR from the reads. Of 35,000 to 45,000 distinct CDR3 sequences listed, around 30% are singletons. Sequenced material: PBMCs, taken before treatment. The receptors stem from a male donor with gallbladder cancer.

This clonotype was observed once. The V gene is TRBV10-1, the J gene TRBJ1-6; D may be TRBD1 (6 bases). CDR1 and CDR2 from the germline V gene are WNHNN and SYGVQD (reference sequence). Trimming shortened V by 3 bases and J by 9 bases, and 12 bases separated the two germline ends. This CDR3 is 14 amino acids long. As DNA, the CDR3 is TGCGCCAGCAGTGACGGCAGGGGTGCTTCACCCCTCCACTTT. Protein sequence: CASSDGRGASPLHF.

This clonotype was recorded at least ten times. The chain employs TRBV11-2 and TRBJ1-1, with 8 bases that match TRBD1. CDR3 size: 15 residues. V gave up 5 bases and J gave up 4 bases; unmatched junction bases: 9. Germline V gene lookup returns CDR1 SGHAT and CDR2 FQNNGV. CDR3 residues: CASSQARGLSTEAFF. The CDR3 nucleotides are TGTGCCAGCAGCCAAGCCAGGGGGCTGAGCACTGAAGCTTTCTTT. The whole variable domain, filled in from reference TRBV11-2 and TRBJ1-1, reads EAGVAQSPRYKIIEKRQSVAFWCNPISGHATLYWYQQILGQGPKLLIQFQNNGVVDDSQLPKDRFSAERLKGVDSTLKIQPAKLEDSAVYLCASSQARGLSTEAFFGQGTRLTVV.

The table lists this clonotype with a few counts. A read error may account for a junction end that differs from germline. The rearrangement uses TRBV3-1 and TRBJ2-3; D gene ambiguous. In germline, CDR1 is LGHDT, CDR2 YNNKEL (reference sequence). The CDR3 totals 12 residues. CDR3 in amino acids: CSSSQGRVTQYF. The CDR3 coding sequence is TGTTCCAGCAGCCAAGGTCGCGTTACGCAGTATTTT.

The sample holds many counts of this clonotype. The chain couples TRBV9 to TRBJ2-7; D ambiguous. This CDR3 spans 12 amino acids. Deletions cut 0 bases from V and 4 bases from J, with 5 bases between. Looked up from germline, CDR1 is SGDLS and CDR2 is YYNGEE. As DNA, the CDR3 is TGTGCCAGCAGCGTAGATAATTACGAGCAGTACTTC. Encoded protein: CASSVDNYEQYF.

This clonotype was counted at least ten times. The chain recombines TRBV30 with TRBJ2-1, with TRBD2 identical over 14 bases. From germline, CDR1 is GTSNPN and CDR2 SVGIG (reference sequence). V gave up 5 bases and J gave up 8 bases; unmatched junction bases: 8. CDR3 size: 15 residues. The CDR3 DNA reads as TGTGCCTGGGTGGGAGGGACTAGCGGGAGCGATGAGCAGTTCTTC. Protein: CAWVGGTSGSDEQFF.

This clonotype was counted ten times or more. One end of the junction varies from germline; a read error may be responsible. The chain recombines TRBV27 with TRBJ2-7; 7 nucleotides align to TRBD1. The V gene's germline CDR1 is MNHEY and CDR2 SMNVEV (reference sequence). This CDR3 has 14 amino acids. The CDR3 is CASSRNVQGSQPSF. In nucleotides, the CDR3 is TGTGCCAGCAGTCGGAACGTACAGGGGTCCCAACCCTCCTTC.

The table lists this clonotype with many counts. The rearrangement links TRBV10-3 to TRBJ2-2, with 7 bases identical to TRBD2. V trimming: 5 bases; J trimming: 3 bases; junction bases outside the gene matches: 9. Germline loops: CDR1 ENHRY, CDR2 SYGVKD. There are 16 residues in the CDR3. The CDR3 sequence is CAISTPYRGDTGELFF. The CDR3, as DNA: TGTGCCATCAGTACTCCCTATCGGGGGGACACCGGGGAGCTGTTTTTT.

The sample holds many counts of this clonotype. The V call is TRBV20-1, the J call TRBJ2-3, with TRBD2 as a possible D gene (6 bases). CDR1 DFQATT and CDR2 SNEGSKA come from the germline V gene (reference sequence). Between the trimmed V and J ends, which lost 7 bases and 1 base, there was a span of 24 bases. This CDR3 contains 17 residues. CDR3 sequence reads: CSGGGAERVLGTDTQYF. Written as DNA, the CDR3 is TGCAGTGGGGGCGGGGCAGAGCGGGTCTTAGGCACAGATACGCAGTATTTT.

There are many counts of this clonotype. V gene TRBV20-1 combines with J gene TRBJ2-3; D is uncertain. The ends were cut back, 6 bases at V and 0 bases at J, with 13 bases in the middle. CDR3 length equals 14 residues. Per germline, CDR1 DFQATT and CDR2 SNEGSKA (reference sequence). The CDR3 DNA reads as TGCAGTGCCCCCCGCCCCGCAAGCACAGATACGCAGTATTTT. This sequence encodes CSAPRPASTDTQYF.

This clonotype was counted ten times or more. V usage is TRBV20-1 and J usage is TRBJ2-3; 10 bases fit TRBD2. The CDR3 is made up of 14 amino acids. The germline gives CDR1 DFQATT, CDR2 SNEGSKA (reference sequence). Trimming removed 6 bases from V and 4 bases from J; junction bases left unmatched: 7. The CDR3 spells CSAAAGGPADTQYF. The DNA of the CDR3 is TGCAGTGCCGCAGCGGGGGGGCCTGCAGATACGCAGTATTTT.

The V and J genes are TRBV6-2 or TRBV6-3 and TRBJ1-2; 7 nucleotides align to TRBD1. CDR1 is MNHEY, CDR2 SVGEGT, per germline. The V gene end was trimmed by 6 bases and the J gene end by 0 bases; junction bases not matched to a gene: 7. The CDR3 runs 15 residues. The CDR3 nucleotides read TGTGCCAGCAGGTTACAGGGGCCTGCTAACTATGGCTACACCTTC. Its protein is CASRLQGPANYGYTF.

The chain employs TRBV20-1 and TRBJ2-2; no clear D gene. The germline V gene encodes CDR1 DFQATT and CDR2 SNEGSKA (reference sequence). V shed 0 bases and J shed 4 bases, with 6 bases lying between them. This CDR3 spans 13 amino acids. The CDR3 reads CSAREVTTGELFF. The CDR3 DNA sequence: TGCAGTGCTAGAGAAGTGACCACCGGGGAGCTGTTTTTT.

This clonotype was observed many times. The J gene is TRBJ2-7, the V gene TRBV12-3 or TRBV12-4; TRBD1 aligns across 10 bases. V was clipped by 6 bases and J by 0 bases; unmatched bases: 5. This CDR3 spans 15 amino acids. The CDR3 protein is CASSRTGGPSYEQYF. CDR3 sequence (DNA): TGTGCCAGCAGCAGGACAGGGGGGCCCTCCTACGAGCAGTACTTC.

This clonotype has at least ten counts. The chain recombines TRBV21-1 with TRBJ2-3; the table's D call, TRBD1, was not checked against the DNA. TRBV21-1 constitutes a pseudogene. The CDR3 is 13 residues long. This CDR3 is CASSKGRGHTQYF. CDR3 coding DNA: TGTGCCAGCAGCAAAGGGAGGGGGCATACGCAGTATTTT.

As concerns this clonotype: A far larger clone is one base from this, pointing to a likely read error. CDR3 in amino acids: CASSIKYKDTQYF. Written as DNA, the CDR3 is TGTGCCAGCAGCATAAAGTATAAGGATACGCAGTATTTT. This chain links TRBV2 with TRBJ2-3, with unresolved D. Trimming took 6 bases from V and 6 from J, leaving 13 bases between them. Germline lookup yields CDR1 SNHLY and CDR2 FYNNEI. CDR3 length: 13 residues. The full variable domain, rest sourced from reference TRBV2 and TRBJ2-3, is EPEVTQTPSHQVTQMGQEVILRCVPISNHLYFYWYRQILGQKVEFLVSFYNNEISEKSEIFDDQFSVERPDGSNFTLKIRSTKLEDSAMYFCASSIKYKDTQYFGPGTRLTVL.

V and J are TRBV6-2 or TRBV6-3 and TRBJ2-3; 8 bases align to TRBD2. The germline V gene encodes CDR1 MNHEY and CDR2 SVGEGT. The junction had 3 bases not matched to a gene; V was cut back by 5 bases and J by 2 bases. This CDR3 comprises 14 residues. The CDR3 nucleotides read TGTGCCAGCAGTACGCGGGAGGTCACAGATACGCAGTATTTT. Residues: CASSTREVTDTQYF.

In nucleotides, the CDR3 is TGCAGTGCTAGGACTAGCGGGATTGATACGCAGTATTTT. It translates to CSARTSGIDTQYF. The rearrangement links TRBV20-1 to TRBJ2-3; 11 nucleotides agree with TRBD2. CDR1 is DFQATT and CDR2 is SNEGSKA in the germline V gene (reference sequence). The V segment lost 3 bases and the J segment 6 bases; nucleotides outside the gene matches: 2. The CDR3 extends over 13 amino acids.

Ten or more counts support this clonotype. The J gene is TRBJ2-5, the V gene TRBV7-2; perhaps TRBD2 as D (6 bases). This CDR3 has 13 residues. The V gene's germline CDR1 is SGHTA and CDR2 FQGNSA. V gave up 2 bases and J gave up 5 bases, with 9 bases separating them. DNA of the CDR3: TGTGCCAGCAGCTTATTGGGGAGGGAGACCCAGTACTTC. It specifies CASSLLGRETQYF.